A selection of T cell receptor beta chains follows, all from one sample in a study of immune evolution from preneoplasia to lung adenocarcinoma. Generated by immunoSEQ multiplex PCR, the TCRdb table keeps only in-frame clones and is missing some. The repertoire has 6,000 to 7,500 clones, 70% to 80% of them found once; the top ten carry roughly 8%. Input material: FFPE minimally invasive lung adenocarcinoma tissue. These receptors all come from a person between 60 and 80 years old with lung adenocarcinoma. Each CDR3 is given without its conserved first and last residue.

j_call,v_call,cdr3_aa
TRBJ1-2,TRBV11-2,ASSLGRAYGYT
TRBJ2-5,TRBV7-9,ASSHGAQGETQY
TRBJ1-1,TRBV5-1,ASSLAGSGGATHEAF
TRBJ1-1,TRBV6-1,ASSEWPGARKIEAF
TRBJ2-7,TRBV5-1,ASSSTRHEQY
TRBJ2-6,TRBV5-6,ASSPTGNVLT
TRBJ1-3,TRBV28,ASSLGGKGDTIY
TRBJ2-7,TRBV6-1,ASRGLDRAYEQY
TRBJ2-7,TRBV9,ASSPRGDSYEQY
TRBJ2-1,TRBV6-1,ASSESRLAGTPYNEQF